The rows below give T cell receptor beta chains drawn from one sample of a study of T cells in Graves' hyperthyroidism and ophthalmopathy. TCRdb itself ran the multiplex PCR reads through MiXCR, one entry per CDR3 protein. The data contain fewer than 450,000 distinct CDR3 sequences, approximately 16% of them seen just once; the ten biggest clones take up under 25%. The sequenced material came from blood. These receptors were collected from a woman aged 60-75 years with Graves' ophthalmopathy. Both conserved end residues are part of each CDR3. D genes are given only for firm matches. Clone size is stated in some rows and not others, as once, few, many or a class when expanded.

V gene: TRBV5-1
clone size: many
J gene: TRBJ2-7
D gene: -
CDR3 protein: CASRPGEGFYEQYF
CDR3 DNA: TGCGCCAGCAGACCCGGCGAAGGATTCTACGAGCAGTACTTC

V gene: TRBV28
clone size: many
J gene: TRBJ2-3
D gene: TRBD2
CDR3 protein: CASSKGLAEFTDTQYF
CDR3 DNA: TGTGCCAGCAGTAAGGGACTAGCGGAGTTCACAGATACGCAGTATTTT

V gene: TRBV29-1
clone size: -
J gene: TRBJ2-7
D gene: TRBD1
CDR3 protein: CSVVRGRGQSYEQYF
CDR3 DNA: TGCAGCGTTGTCCGGGGCAGGGGGCAATCCTACGAGCAGTACTTC

V gene: TRBV6-1
clone size: many
J gene: TRBJ2-7
D gene: TRBD2
CDR3 protein: CASSQPGLAASYEQYF
CDR3 DNA: TGTGCCAGCAGTCAGCCGGGACTAGCGGCCTCCTACGAGCAGTACTTC

V gene: TRBV24-1
clone size: few
J gene: TRBJ2-1
D gene: -
CDR3 protein: CATSERDAKSYNEQFF
CDR3 DNA: TGTGCCACCAGCGAGAGGGACGCCAAATCCTACAATGAGCAGTTCTTC

V gene: TRBV20-1
clone size: many
J gene: TRBJ2-7
D gene: TRBD2
CDR3 protein: CSAAPGTRLWEQYF
CDR3 DNA: TGCAGTGCTGCTCCCGGGACTAGGCTCTGGGAGCAGTACTTC

V gene: TRBV19
clone size: few
J gene: TRBJ2-7
D gene: -
CDR3 protein: CASSQQNHDHEQYF
CDR3 DNA: TGTGCCAGTAGCCAACAGAACCACGACCACGAGCAGTACTTC

V gene: TRBV7-2
clone size: many
J gene: TRBJ2-7
D gene: -
CDR3 protein: CASSPRGRGADEQYF
CDR3 DNA: TGTGCCAGCAGCCCCCGGGGCAGGGGGGCCGACGAGCAGTACTTC

V gene: TRBV5-1
clone size: -
J gene: TRBJ2-5
D gene: TRBD2
CDR3 protein: CASSWTSRLPTQYF
CDR3 DNA: TGCGCCAGCAGCTGGACTAGCCGGCTCCCGACCCAGTACTTC

V gene: TRBV7-3
clone size: -
J gene: TRBJ2-5
D gene: TRBD2
CDR3 protein: CASSLYSGRASETQYF
CDR3 DNA: TGTGCCAGCAGCCTTTATAGCGGGAGGGCCTCGGAGACCCAGTACTTC

V gene: TRBV2
clone size: many
J gene: TRBJ2-5
D gene: -
CDR3 protein: CASREPGPLYF
CDR3 DNA: TGTGCCAGCAGAGAACCGGGCCCGCTATACTTC

V gene: TRBV3-1
clone size: -
J gene: TRBJ2-2
D gene: TRBD2
CDR3 protein: CASSHRGVTGELFF
CDR3 DNA: TGTGCCAGCAGCCATCGGGGGGTCACCGGGGAGCTGTTTTTT

V gene: TRBV28
clone size: many
J gene: TRBJ2-1
D gene: TRBD1
CDR3 protein: CASKIHGTGVGNEQFF
CDR3 DNA: TGTGCCAGCAAAATTCACGGGACAGGGGTTGGCAATGAGCAGTTCTTC

V gene: TRBV11-2
clone size: -
J gene: TRBJ2-2
D gene: TRBD2
CDR3 protein: CASSLDGGGTGELFF
CDR3 DNA: TGTGCCAGCAGCTTGGACGGGGGAGGGACCGGGGAGCTGTTTTTT

V gene: TRBV10-3
clone size: few
J gene: TRBJ2-1
D gene: -
CDR3 protein: CAIKGRGRLSSYSYNEQFF
CDR3 DNA: TGTGCCATAAAGGGGCGGGGACGGCTTTCAAGCTACTCCTACAATGAGCAGTTCTTC

V gene: TRBV20-1
clone size: few
J gene: TRBJ2-2
D gene: -
CDR3 protein: CSARRGGELFF
CDR3 DNA: TGCAGTGCTAGAAGGGGCGGGGAGCTGTTTTTT

V gene: TRBV27
clone size: -
J gene: TRBJ2-7
D gene: -
CDR3 protein: CASSWQPHYEQYF
CDR3 DNA: TGTGCCAGCAGTTGGCAGCCTCACTACGAGCAGTACTTC

V gene: TRBV5-1
clone size: many
J gene: TRBJ2-7
D gene: TRBD2
CDR3 protein: CASSMGTSGSYEQYF
CDR3 DNA: TGCGCCAGCAGCATGGGGACTAGCGGGTCCTACGAGCAGTACTTC

V gene: TRBV2
clone size: few
J gene: TRBJ2-1
D gene: TRBD2
CDR3 protein: CASRTGLGAYNEQLF
CDR3 DNA: TGTGCCAGCAGGACGGGACTAGGGGCCTACAATGAGCAGCTCTTC

V gene: TRBV28
clone size: many
J gene: TRBJ1-1
D gene: -
CDR3 protein: CAAAPRLNTEAFF
CDR3 DNA: TGTGCCGCCGCACCTCGGTTGAACACTGAAGCTTTCTTT

V gene: TRBV10-2
clone size: few
J gene: TRBJ2-5
D gene: TRBD1
CDR3 protein: CASSAPGQGQETQYF
CDR3 DNA: TGCGCCAGCAGTGCCCCCGGACAGGGTCAAGAGACCCAGTACTTC

V gene: TRBV3-1
clone size: -
J gene: TRBJ1-2
D gene: -
CDR3 protein: CASSQDKVGYTF
CDR3 DNA: TGTGCCAGCAGCCAAGATAAGGTCGGCTACACCTTC

V gene: TRBV19
clone size: few
J gene: TRBJ2-1
D gene: TRBD2
CDR3 protein: CASSISAGGPTEQFF
CDR3 DNA: TGTGCCAGTAGTATCTCCGCGGGAGGGCCGACTGAGCAGTTCTTC

V gene: TRBV19
clone size: few
J gene: TRBJ2-2
D gene: -
CDR3 protein: CASMRSPNTGELFF
CDR3 DNA: TGTGCCAGTATGCGCAGTCCGAACACCGGGGAGCTGTTTTTT

V gene: TRBV20-1
clone size: few
J gene: TRBJ1-2
D gene: -
CDR3 protein: CSARDRTVLDGYTF
CDR3 DNA: TGCAGTGCTAGAGACAGGACAGTTCTGGATGGCTACACCTTC

V gene: TRBV14
clone size: -
J gene: TRBJ1-4
D gene: -
CDR3 protein: CASSQRIGPRFEKLFF
CDR3 DNA: TGTGCCAGCAGCCAAAGGATCGGACCGAGATTCGAAAAACTGTTTTTT

V gene: TRBV4-1
clone size: -
J gene: TRBJ2-1
D gene: -
CDR3 protein: CASSQDGQGNEQFF
CDR3 DNA: TGCGCCAGCAGCCAAGATGGTCAGGGCAATGAGCAGTTCTTC

V gene: TRBV6-1
clone size: few
J gene: TRBJ1-5
D gene: -
CDR3 protein: CASSKEAARNQPQHF
CDR3 DNA: TGTGCCAGCAGTAAGGAGGCAGCTAGAAATCAGCCCCAGCATTTT

V gene: TRBV5-1
clone size: -
J gene: TRBJ2-3
D gene: -
CDR3 protein: CASSPWDQTFGQYF
CDR3 DNA: TGCGCCAGCTCCCCCTGGGACCAGACCTTCGGGCAGTATTTT

V gene: TRBV19
clone size: -
J gene: TRBJ2-7
D gene: -
CDR3 protein: CASSIGETAYEQYF
CDR3 DNA: TGTGCCAGTAGTATAGGGGAGACAGCCTACGAGCAGTACTTC

V gene: TRBV3-1
clone size: many
J gene: TRBJ2-1
D gene: TRBD1
CDR3 protein: CASSQEPTGGGGNEQFF
CDR3 DNA: TGTGCCAGCAGCCAAGAACCGACAGGGGGAGGGGGCAATGAGCAGTTCTTC

V gene: TRBV3-1
clone size: many
J gene: TRBJ2-7
D gene: TRBD1
CDR3 protein: CASSPSQGARYEQYF
CDR3 DNA: TGTGCCAGCAGCCCTTCACAGGGGGCGCGTTACGAGCAGTACTTC

V gene: TRBV25-1
clone size: -
J gene: TRBJ2-1
D gene: -
CDR3 protein: CASSEYPAGREFF
CDR3 DNA: TGTGCCAGCAGTGAATACCCCGCAGGTCGGGAGTTCTTC

V gene: TRBV18
clone size: many
J gene: TRBJ2-1
D gene: -
CDR3 protein: CASSPPTGGNDNEQFF
CDR3 DNA: TGTGCCAGCTCACCACCGACTGGGGGGAACGACAATGAGCAGTTCTTC

V gene: TRBV28
clone size: many
J gene: TRBJ2-2
D gene: TRBD2
CDR3 protein: CASSYNRDYLNTGELFF
CDR3 DNA: TGTGCCAGCTCCTATAACCGGGACTACTTGAACACCGGGGAGCTGTTTTTT

V gene: TRBV29-1
clone size: -
J gene: TRBJ2-1
D gene: -
CDR3 protein: CSVREAPEQFF
CDR3 DNA: TGCAGCGTGCGCGAAGCCCCAGAGCAGTTCTTC

V gene: TRBV20-1
clone size: many
J gene: TRBJ1-5
D gene: -
CDR3 protein: CSAKENLSNQPQHF
CDR3 DNA: TGCAGTGCTAAAGAAAACCTTAGCAATCAGCCCCAGCATTTT

V gene: TRBV20-1
clone size: -
J gene: TRBJ2-7
D gene: -
CDR3 protein: CSASGGRSSYEQYF
CDR3 DNA: TGCAGTGCCTCCGGTGGGCGTAGCTCCTACGAGCAGTACTTC

V gene: TRBV20-1
clone size: few
J gene: TRBJ1-4
D gene: -
CDR3 protein: CSARDGHGGNEKLFF
CDR3 DNA: TGCAGTGCTAGAGATGGGCATGGAGGAAATGAAAAACTGTTTTTT

V gene: TRBV4-1
clone size: -
J gene: TRBJ2-7
D gene: -
CDR3 protein: CASSQVGALFYEQYF
CDR3 DNA: TGCGCCAGCAGCCAAGTGGGGGCCCTTTTCTACGAGCAGTACTTC

V gene: TRBV6-6
clone size: -
J gene: TRBJ2-5
D gene: -
CDR3 protein: CASSYSWGRPQETQYF
CDR3 DNA: TGTGCCAGCAGTTACTCGTGGGGCCGCCCCCAAGAGACCCAGTACTTC

V gene: TRBV5-4
clone size: -
J gene: TRBJ2-1
D gene: TRBD2
CDR3 protein: CASSFGGARDYNEQFF
CDR3 DNA: TGTGCCAGCAGCTTCGGGGGGGCGCGAGACTACAATGAGCAGTTCTTC